The T cell receptor beta chain under discussion was sequenced for a study of cytomegalovirus exposure and HLA in healthy donors. The study ran its PCR with 60 Vbeta and 13 Jbeta primers. Method: immunoSEQ multiplex PCR; TCRdb's copy keeps in-frame clones and lacks some. The data contain a few hundred thousand clones, approximately 80% of them singletons. In germline, CDR1 is SEHNR, CDR2 FQNEAQ (reference sequence). V shed 1 base and J 2 bases; nucleotides not matched to a gene: 2. This CDR3 has 14 residues. These donors, healthy bone marrow donors, were studied. The chain couples TRBV7-9 to TRBJ2-7, with 7 bases lining up with TRBD2. The sequence came from a girl between 5 and 17 years old in good health and CMV-seronegative. The sequenced sample was PBMCs. The CDR3 reads CASSLGGSPYEQYF. In DNA, the CDR3 is TGTGCCAGCAGCTTAGGCGGGAGCCCCTACGAGCAGTACTTC.